This entry lists 21 T cell receptor beta chains sequenced from one sample in a study of T-cell reconstitution after alpha-beta-depleted transplantation in children. Preparing the TCRbeta library involved the use of unique molecular identifiers. TCRdb independently ran MiXCR on the PCR reads; one entry per CDR3 protein. The sample carries about 110,000 distinct CDR3 sequences, around a tenth recorded once. The specimen comprised PBMCs from the stem cell graft donor, sampled from the stem cell graft. These receptors were taken from a human donor who donated a stem cell graft to a child with acute lymphoblastic leukemia.

This clonotype was observed many times. This chain joins TRBV5-4 and TRBJ2-1, with 8 bases that match TRBD2. V was clipped by 7 bases and J by 7 bases; unmatched bases: 7. Germline assignment: CDR1 SGHNT and CDR2 YYREEE (reference sequence). The CDR3 extends over 13 amino acids. The CDR3 region is CASSSGSKNEQFF. As DNA, the CDR3 is TGTGCCAGCTCCAGCGGGAGTAAGAATGAGCAGTTCTTC.

In its sample, this clonotype was seen many times. The genes are TRBV6-5 and TRBJ2-7; D not certain. The CDR3 is 12 amino acids. Trimming pared 4 bases from V and 3 bases from J, leaving 7 bases between. Germline CDR1 MNHEY, CDR2 SVGAGI. This chain's CDR3 is CASSWNNYEQYF. DNA of the CDR3: TGTGCCAGCAGTTGGAACAACTACGAGCAGTACTTC.

In this sample, this clonotype turned up many times. The chain uses TRBV7-8 and TRBJ2-7, with a possible D match to TRBD1 (6 bases). Germline V gene sequence: CDR1 SGHVS, CDR2 FQNEAQ. V gave up 4 bases and J gave up 6 bases, with 10 bases separating them. The CDR3 is 12 amino acids. In DNA, the CDR3 is TGTGCCAGCAGCTCACAGGGAATCGAGCAGTACTTC. Translated: CASSSQGIEQYF.

In its sample, this clonotype was seen many times. The CDR3 DNA is TGTGCCAGCAGCCCAGGGTTTGGATCACCCCTCCACTTT. Translation: CASSPGFGSPLHF. This sequence joins TRBV3-1 and TRBJ1-6, with D possibly being TRBD1 (5 bases). V shed 4 bases and J shed 10 bases, with 11 bases lying between them. CDR3 length: 13 amino acids. CDR1 is LGHDT and CDR2 is YNNKEL in the germline V gene (reference sequence).

This clonotype was detected many times. The V gene is TRBV27, the J gene TRBJ2-1; D is unresolved. The V and J ends lost 3 bases and 4 bases respectively, with 7 bases between them. The CDR3 totals 13 residues. Germline V gene data show CDR1 as MNHEY and CDR2 as SMNVEV (reference sequence). Here the CDR3 DNA reads TGTGCCAGCAGTTTTTCGAGTTACAATGAGCAGTTCTTC. Residues: CASSFSSYNEQFF.

This clonotype was found many times. The J gene is TRBJ2-1, the V gene TRBV12-3 or TRBV12-4, with D perhaps assigned TRBD1 or TRBD2 (6 bases each). CDR3 length equals 13 residues. Trimming removed 7 bases from V and 5 bases from J, with 12 bases in between. The CDR3 here is CASTYRGHNEQFF. For the CDR3, the DNA is TGTGCCAGCACATATCGGGGGCACAATGAGCAGTTCTTC.

This clonotype was seen repeatedly, ten times or more. The rearrangement uses TRBV6-2 or TRBV6-3 and TRBJ2-1; the match to TRBD1 covers 8 bases. With 2 bases clipped from V and 2 bases from J, the junction kept 11 bases outside the gene matches. The CDR3 runs to 18 residues. Germline CDR1 is MNHEY and CDR2 is SVGEGT. CDR3 DNA: TGTGCCAGCAGTTACCCCCCGAAGACAGGGGCCCCCTACAATGAGCAGTTCTTC. Protein: CASSYPPKTGAPYNEQFF.

This clonotype was observed many times. The CDR3 region has the DNA TGCAGTGCTCGACGCCTCCCAGGGGGCATGGCACCTGGGGCCAACGTCCTGACTTTC. This encodes CSARRLPGGMAPGANVLTF. This sequence joins TRBV20-1 and TRBJ2-6; 8 bases match TRBD1. The CDR3 covers 19 residues. The V gene end was trimmed by 5 bases and the J gene end by 2 bases; junction bases not matched to a gene: 17. Germline loops: CDR1 DFQATT, CDR2 SNEGSKA (reference sequence).

Ten or more counts support this clonotype. This chain links TRBV7-9 with TRBJ1-1; D not resolved. V dropped 2 bases and J dropped 6 bases, with 7 bases sitting between them. Germline V gene lookup returns CDR1 SEHNR and CDR2 FQNEAQ (reference sequence). This CDR3 has 12 amino acids. The CDR3 coding sequence is TGTGCCAGCAGCTTAACAGTTTCTGAAGCTTTCTTT. It codes for CASSLTVSEAFF.

A word on this clonotype: Just one base apart from a much larger clone, this may be a read error. V is TRBV20-1 and J is TRBJ2-1, with D possibly being TRBD2 (5 bases). This CDR3 has 15 amino acids. Trimming took 3 bases from V and 4 from J, leaving 16 bases between them. Germline lookup yields CDR1 DFQATT and CDR2 SNEGSKA (reference sequence). The CDR3 here is CSARKRSGRYNEQFF. CDR3 sequence (DNA): TGCAGTGCTAGGAAAAGGAGCGGAAGATACAATGAGCAGTTCTTC.

This clonotype was seen ten or more times. V usage is TRBV29-1 and J usage is TRBJ1-4; D possibly corresponds to TRBD1 (5 bases). The CDR3 is made up of 13 amino acids. Trimming took off 6 bases at V and 3 bases at J, with 11 bases between the two ends. Germline V CDR1 and CDR2: SQVTM, ANQGSEA. CDR3 residues: CSVADSPNEKLFF. The DNA of the CDR3 is TGCAGCGTCGCTGACAGTCCTAATGAAAAACTGTTTTTT.

This clonotype was seen repeatedly, ten times or more. The CDR3 protein is CASSLEPRPGGFGNQPQHF. Written as DNA, the CDR3 is TGTGCCAGCAGCTTAGAGCCTAGACCAGGGGGGTTCGGCAATCAGCCCCAGCATTTT. The rearrangement joins TRBV11-2 to TRBJ1-5, with 7 bases lining up with TRBD1. V shed 0 bases, J shed 2 bases, and the junction held 13 bases outside the gene matches. The germline gives CDR1 SGHAT, CDR2 FQNNGV. The CDR3 length is 19 residues.

This clonotype was seen a handful of times. It may be a read error: a sequence one base away is much more abundant. The J gene is TRBJ2-6, the V gene TRBV29-1; D may be TRBD1 (5 bases). This CDR3 has 13 residues. Looked up from germline, CDR1 is SQVTM and CDR2 is ANQGSEA. The CDR3 coding sequence is TGCAGCGTTGGAAGCTCTGGGGCCAACGGCCTGACTTTC. This gives the protein CSVGSSGANGLTF.

This clonotype was seen many times. The V gene is TRBV5-1, the J gene TRBJ2-3; 9 nucleotides match TRBD2. V was clipped by 4 bases and J by 3 bases; unmatched bases: 9. This CDR3 contains 16 residues. CDR1 is SGHRS and CDR2 is YFSETQ in the germline V gene. In DNA, the CDR3 is TGCGCCAGCAGCCTAGGAGCGGGAGGAGGGACAGATACGCAGTATTTT. Its protein product is CASSLGAGGGTDTQYF.

This clonotype was counted many times. V and J are TRBV7-9 and TRBJ2-7; TRBD1 might be the D (7 bases). The germline CDR1 and CDR2 sequences are SEHNR and FQNEAQ (reference sequence). Trimming took off 5 bases at V and 1 base at J, with 21 bases between the two ends. The CDR3 covers 17 residues. In nucleotides, the CDR3 is TGTGCCAGCAGCCCCTCTCAGGGGGGAGCCGCTTCCTACGAGCAGTACTTC. Translation: CASSPSQGGAASYEQYF. Looking up the rest from reference TRBV7-9 and TRBJ2-7 gives the full variable domain: DTGVSQNPRHKITKRGQNVTFRCDPISEHNRLYWYRQTLGQGPEFLTYFQNEAQLEKSRLLSDRFSAERPKGSFSTLEIQRTEQGDSAMYLCASSPSQGGAASYEQYFGPGTRLTVT.

There are many counts of this clonotype. This rearrangement joins TRBV3-1 to TRBJ2-1; the match to TRBD2 covers 8 bases. V was pared by 1 base and J by 4 bases, with 3 bases of the junction left unmatched. The CDR3 is 15 residues long. Germline lookup yields CDR1 LGHDT and CDR2 YNNKEL (reference sequence). The DNA of the CDR3 is TGTGCCAGCAGCCAAGCACTAGCGGTTTACAATGAGCAGTTCTTC. This encodes CASSQALAVYNEQFF.

This clonotype was observed at least ten times. The chain carries TRBV20-1 and TRBJ2-7; unclear D gene. CDR3 size: 14 residues. V lost 0 bases and J 2 bases, leaving 11 bases between the germline ends. CDR1 is DFQATT and CDR2 is SNEGSKA in the germline V gene (reference sequence). CDR3 DNA sequence: TGCAGTGCTAGAGATGCCAGTAGCCCCTACGAGCAGTACTTC. Translated: CSARDASSPYEQYF.

This clonotype was counted at least ten times. This sequence joins TRBV20-1 and TRBJ1-2, with 8 positions matching TRBD1. Germline V gene lookup returns CDR1 DFQATT and CDR2 SNEGSKA (reference sequence). The CDR3 extends over 13 amino acids. Trimming cost V 5 bases and J 5 bases; bases outside gene matches: 7. The CDR3 DNA follows: TGCAGTGCTTTGGACAGGGCACCTTATGGCTACACCTTC. Encoded protein: CSALDRAPYGYTF.

This clonotype has a count of ten or more. The chain has TRBV5-1 and TRBJ1-2; TRBD1 might be the D (6 bases). V lost 1 base and J 4 bases, leaving 11 bases between the germline ends. The germline gives CDR1 SGHRS, CDR2 YFSETQ. The CDR3 runs 14 residues. CDR3 amino acids: CASSLPGRGYGYTF. In DNA form, the CDR3 reads TGCGCCAGCAGCTTGCCCGGCAGGGGCTATGGCTACACCTTC.

This clonotype is categorized as medium-sized. The chain couples TRBV29-1 to TRBJ1-5, with a tentative D call TRBD1 (5 bases). The CDR3 sequence is 14 residues long. Per the germline V gene, CDR1 is SQVTM and CDR2 is ANQGSEA. Trimming removed 2 bases at V and 0 bases at J, with 8 bases between. In DNA, the CDR3 is TGCAGCGTTGAACTCGGGGGTAGCAATCAGCCCCAGCATTTT. Translated: CSVELGGSNQPQHF.

Many counts were recorded for this clonotype. J is TRBJ1-4 and V is TRBV5-6, with D tentatively TRBD1 (6 bases). The CDR3 runs to 15 residues. Between the trimmed V and J ends, which lost 0 bases and 8 bases, there was a span of 14 bases. Germline loops: CDR1 SGHDT, CDR2 YYEEEE. The CDR3 bases are TGTGCCAGCAGCTTGGATCCGGAGGGGGGAGAAAAACTGTTTTTT. Translated: CASSLDPEGGEKLFF.